This TCR beta chain was sequenced for a study of shared clonotypes between healthy human individuals. Study as a whole: The study enrolled a couple of women and three men aged 18 to 49.

This table comes from immunoSEQ multiplex PCR, and its TCRdb copy is limited to in-frame clones, with some not included. This table has fewer than 1.4 million clones, approximately 78% appearing once. None of the donors, who were healthy HIV-negative adults, had recently had acute infections or vaccinations. This clonotype was sampled from a man between 18 and 35 years old in good health. Some clones in this sample may be carry-over from other donors' samples. Sequenced material: memory CD4+ T cells from PBMCs. Subset specified: CD45RA-negative fraction.

The DNA of the CDR3 is TGTGCCAGCAGGCGGACAGGGGCCCACGAGCAGTACTTC. Translating gives CASRRTGAHEQYF. The rearrangement uses TRBV6-1 and TRBJ2-7; TRBD1 aligns across 9 bases. V shed 6 bases and J 5 bases; nucleotides not matched to a gene: 5. CDR1 is MNHNS and CDR2 is SASEGT in the germline V gene. The length of the CDR3 is 13 residues.